The 28 T cell receptor beta chains listed next were all sequenced from one sample in a study of spatial heterogeneity in lung cancer. Specified time point: blood at routine non-recurrence follow-up after resection. Each CDR3 protein gets one entry after TCRdb re-called the 5' RACE reads with MiXCR. The sample shows some 46,000 distinct CDR3 sequences, about 10% of them seen only once. The source was PBMCs, collected at follow-up. The receptors derive from a male donor with early-stage non-small cell lung cancer.

This clonotype was seen ten or more times. The chain couples TRBV6-5 to TRBJ2-5, with TRBD2 identical over 11 bases. Germline loops: CDR1 MNHEY, CDR2 SVGAGI. With V trimmed by 4 bases and J by 5 bases, 6 bases remained unmatched. The CDR3 consists of 15 residues. The DNA of the CDR3 is TGTGCCAGCAGTTCAACTAGCGGGGGTCGGGAGACCCAGTACTTC. This encodes CASSSTSGGRETQYF.

This clonotype came up a few times. V usage is TRBV7-9 and J usage is TRBJ2-7; TRBD1 or TRBD2 may be the D gene (7 bases each). The CDR3 sequence is 15 residues long. Germline assignment: CDR1 SEHNR and CDR2 FQNEAQ (reference sequence). The V end lost 5 bases, the J end lost 5 bases, and 19 bases lay between the germline ends. The CDR3 DNA reads as TGTGCCAGCAGCCCGTACAGACAGGGAGGGCACGAGCAGTACTTC. It codes for CASSPYRQGGHEQYF.

This clonotype was found many times. V is TRBV28 and J is TRBJ1-5; 7 bases agree with TRBD1. V was pared by 3 bases and J by 4 bases, with 6 bases of the junction left unmatched. The germline V gene encodes CDR1 MDHEN and CDR2 SYDVKM. This CDR3 spans 15 amino acids. For the CDR3, the DNA is TGTGCCAGCAGTTTTCCACAGGGGCTTAATCAGCCCCAGCATTTT. Protein: CASSFPQGLNQPQHF.

In this sample, this clonotype turned up many times. This chain connects TRBV30 to TRBJ2-2, with TRBD1 as a possible D gene (5 bases). From germline, CDR1 is GTSNPN and CDR2 SVGIG (reference sequence). This CDR3 contains 13 residues. The V end was cut by 3 bases, the J end by 1 base, with 6 bases between. In nucleotides, the CDR3 is TGTGCCTGGAGAGGACAGAACACCGGGGAGCTGTTTTTT. Translation gives CAWRGQNTGELFF.

This chain uses TRBV11-2 with TRBJ1-4; 9 bases align to TRBD1. J gave up 8 bases and V 5 bases, and 12 bases lay outside the gene matches. This CDR3 spans 16 amino acids. Germline values: CDR1 SGHAT, CDR2 FQNNGV. CDR3 protein: CASSPGTGNLGEKLFF. In DNA, the CDR3 is TGTGCCAGCAGCCCCGGGACAGGGAATTTAGGGGAAAAACTGTTTTTT.

This clonotype was observed at least ten times. The rearrangement uses TRBV7-8 and TRBJ2-1; D uncertain. CDR3 length: 13 residues. CDR1 and CDR2 from the germline V gene are SGHVS and FQNEAQ. V was clipped by 1 base and J by 5 bases, with 6 bases between them. In nucleotides, the CDR3 is TGTGCCAGCAGCTTAGTTGGCAACAATGAGCAGTTCTTC. This gives the protein CASSLVGNNEQFF.

This clonotype was seen repeatedly, ten times or more. The rearrangement links TRBV6-2 or TRBV6-3 to TRBJ1-1; D possibly corresponds to TRBD1 (5 bases). The CDR3 runs to 15 residues. Germline CDR1 and CDR2: MNHEY and SVGEGT. V lost 8 bases and J lost 0, with 16 bases in between. In DNA, the CDR3 is TGTGCCAGCGAAGACATTTCCAGGGTGAACACTGAAGCTTTCTTT. Translation gives CASEDISRVNTEAFF.

The V gene is TRBV12-3 or TRBV12-4, the J gene TRBJ2-3; TRBD2 might be the D (5 bases). V was shortened by 6 bases and J by 2 bases, with 15 bases between the two germline ends. The CDR3 covers 15 residues. The CDR3 reads CASRFPSGNTDTQYF. The CDR3 bases are TGTGCCAGCAGATTCCCCTCCGGGAACACAGATACGCAGTATTTT.

This clonotype was recorded at least ten times. The CDR3 reads CASSVDSRTYEQYF. The CDR3 DNA is TGTGCCAGCAGCGTAGACAGTCGAACCTACGAGCAGTACTTC. J is TRBJ2-7 and V is TRBV9; D unresolved. The CDR3 has 14 amino acids. The V gene's germline CDR1 is SGDLS and CDR2 YYNGEE. V lost 0 bases, J lost 2 bases, and 9 bases lay in between.

This clonotype was observed at least ten times. The V call is TRBV7-2, the J call TRBJ1-5, with a tentative D call TRBD1 (5 bases). CDR1 SGHTA and CDR2 FQGNSA come from the germline V gene. The CDR3 spans 13 residues. V was cut by 4 bases and J by 7 bases, with 11 bases left in between. The CDR3 nucleotides read TGTGCCAGCAGCTGGGGGGAAGGACAGCCCCAGCATTTT. It encodes CASSWGEGQPQHF. Based on the CDR3 plus reference TRBV7-2 and TRBJ1-5, the full variable domain is GAGVSQSPSNKVTEKGKDVELRCDPISGHTALYWYRQSLGQGLEFLIYFQGNSAPDKSGLPSDRFSAERTGGSVSTLTIQRTQQEDSAVYLCASSWGEGQPQHFGDGTRLSIL.

This clonotype appeared a few times. The V call is TRBV6-6, the J call TRBJ1-2, with 7 bases aligning to TRBD1. With V trimmed by 2 bases and J by 4 bases, 4 bases remained unmatched. CDR1 is MNHNY, CDR2 SVGAGI, per germline (reference sequence). CDR3 length: 14 amino acids. The CDR3 nucleotides read TGTGCCAGCAGTTACGAGGGGGCGAGCTATGGCTACACCTTC. This translates into CASSYEGASYGYTF.

Notes on this clonotype: An end of the junction does not agree with germline; a read error may underlie this. V is TRBV7-2 and J is TRBJ2-1; D is ambiguous. This CDR3 contains 15 residues. Germline V gives CDR1 SGHTA, CDR2 FQGNSA. The CDR3 DNA sequence: TGTGCCAGCAGCTTCGGGCGGCCACCGTACAATGAGCAGCTCTTC. This gives the protein CASSFGRPPYNEQLF.

The chain links TRBV27 to TRBJ2-1; D is perhaps TRBD1 or TRBD2 (5 bases each). CDR3 length equals 13 residues. V was cut by 8 bases and J by 10 bases, with 18 bases left in between. Germline values: CDR1 MNHEY, CDR2 SMNVEV (reference sequence). The CDR3 nucleotides are TGTGCCAGCGGACAACTAGGTTCGGGCGAGCAGTTCTTC. Its protein is CASGQLGSGEQFF.

The chain links TRBV7-9 to TRBJ1-4; 11 positions match TRBD1. Germline V CDR1 and CDR2: SEHNR, FQNEAQ (reference sequence). CDR3 length equals 14 residues. Trimming at V came to 5 bases and at J to 8 bases, leaving 4 bases not matched to a gene. CDR3 in DNA: TGTGCCAGCAGCCCGGACAGGGGGCTGGAAAAACTGTTTTTT. It encodes CASSPDRGLEKLFF.

This clonotype has a count of ten or more. The chain uses TRBV20-1 and TRBJ1-3; TRBD1 matches 7 bases. The V segment lost 5 bases and the J segment 2 bases; nucleotides outside the gene matches: 6. CDR1 and CDR2 (germline): DFQATT, SNEGSKA (reference sequence). The CDR3 extends over 14 amino acids. The CDR3 coding sequence is TGCAGTGCTGTTACCGGGACAGCTGGAAACACCATATATTTT. Amino acids: CSAVTGTAGNTIYF.

This clonotype was found a few times. V gene TRBV15 combines with J gene TRBJ1-2; D gene unclear. Germline V gene sequence: CDR1 LNHNV, CDR2 YYDKDF (reference sequence). This CDR3 is 16 amino acids long. The V gene lost 1 base and the J gene lost 3 bases, with 15 bases spanning the gap. The CDR3 coding sequence is TGTGCCACCAGCAGAGCTGGACCGGGAGATCACTATGGCTACACCTTC. It specifies CATSRAGPGDHYGYTF.

This clonotype was detected only a few times. The chain carries TRBV12-5 and TRBJ2-1; 8 nucleotides match TRBD2. J gave up 8 bases and V 6 bases, and 12 bases lay outside the gene matches. CDR1 and CDR2 from the germline V gene are LGHNT and FRNRAP. CDR3 length equals 15 residues. In DNA form, the CDR3 reads TGTGCTAGTGGCCTCGGACTAGCTTTCACCCATGAGCAGTTCTTC. It translates to CASGLGLAFTHEQFF.

The chain joins TRBV6-1 to TRBJ1-6; D is undetermined. V was trimmed by 4 bases and J by 7 bases, leaving 20 bases between them. The CDR3 extends over 17 amino acids. CDR1 and CDR2 (germline): MNHNS, SASEGT. The CDR3 region has the DNA TGTGCCAGCAGTGCTACTCCCCGGGGTGAAGGAAATTCACCCCTCCACTTT. Its protein is CASSATPRGEGNSPLHF.

This chain joins TRBV20-1 and TRBJ1-1; D is unclear. Deletions cut 4 bases from V and 0 bases from J, with 12 bases between. The CDR3 runs 14 residues. The V gene's germline CDR1 is DFQATT and CDR2 SNEGSKA (reference sequence). The CDR3 DNA sequence: TGCAGTGCTAAAGACCTACTTATGAACACTGAAGCTTTCTTT. The encoded protein is CSAKDLLMNTEAFF.

This clonotype was recorded at least ten times. V is TRBV7-9 and J is TRBJ2-7; D could derive from TRBD1 or TRBD2 (5 bases each). The germline V gene has CDR1 SEHNR and CDR2 FQNEAQ (reference sequence). This CDR3 contains 16 residues. Trimming stripped 5 bases from V and 5 bases from J, with 22 bases between. In nucleotides, the CDR3 is TGTGCCAGCAGCAATAACCGCGCAGGGAGATTAGACGAGCAGTACTTC. Amino acid sequence: CASSNNRAGRLDEQYF.

The J gene is TRBJ2-1, the V gene TRBV7-6; TRBD2 agrees at 9 bases. The V and J ends lost 3 bases and 6 bases, in that order; junction bases with no gene match: 6. CDR1 and CDR2 (germline): SGHVS, FNYEAQ. The CDR3 is made up of 15 amino acids. The CDR3 here is CASSFFSGRSNEQFF. The CDR3 DNA follows: TGTGCCAGCAGCTTTTTTAGCGGGAGAAGCAATGAGCAGTTCTTC.

There are a few counts of this clonotype. The chain employs TRBV12-3 or TRBV12-4 and TRBJ2-1; 7 positions match TRBD1. This CDR3 has 13 amino acids. J gave up 6 bases and V 8 bases, and 7 bases lay outside the gene matches. The CDR3, as DNA: TGTGCCAGCCGACAGGGTCCATTCAATGAGCAGTTCTTC. Translating gives CASRQGPFNEQFF.

At least ten counts were recorded for this clonotype. The chain couples TRBV2 to TRBJ1-5, with D tentatively TRBD1 (5 bases). The CDR3 has 12 residues. Per germline, CDR1 SNHLY and CDR2 FYNNEI. V was cut by 6 bases and J by 5 bases, with 8 bases left in between. As DNA, the CDR3 is TGTGCCAGCAGGGGGGAGGATCAGCCCCAGCATTTT. Protein: CASRGEDQPQHF.

The J gene is TRBJ2-1, the V gene TRBV7-3; 8 bases agree with TRBD2. With 2 bases clipped from V and 5 bases from J, the junction kept 5 bases outside the gene matches. The CDR3 sequence is 15 residues long. CDR1 is SGHTA, CDR2 FQGTGA, per germline. CDR3 region: CASSLGTSRHNEQFF. The CDR3 region has the DNA TGTGCCAGCAGCTTAGGGACTAGTCGCCACAATGAGCAGTTCTTC.

This clonotype was seen many times. One end of the junction does not line up with germline, which may come from a read error. The rearrangement links TRBV5-6 to TRBJ2-1, with D tentatively TRBD1 (5 bases). Per germline, CDR1 SGHDT and CDR2 YYEEEE. This CDR3 has 16 amino acids. CDR3 sequence: CASNLGLIGDAYEQFF. The CDR3 DNA reads TGTGCCAGCAACTTGGGGCTGATAGGAGATGCCTATGAGCAGTTCTTC.

The sample holds many counts of this clonotype. The V call is TRBV6-2 or TRBV6-3, the J call TRBJ2-7, with 8 bases lining up with TRBD1. The length of the CDR3 is 16 residues. With 5 bases clipped from V and 1 base from J, the junction kept 10 bases outside the gene matches. Germline lookup yields CDR1 MNHEY and CDR2 SVGEGT. CDR3 sequence (DNA): TGTGCCAGCAGTCAGAATGGACAGGGAGGATCCTACGAGCAGTACTTC. Translated: CASSQNGQGGSYEQYF.

This clonotype was detected a few times. The chain recombines TRBV9 with TRBJ2-3; unclear D gene. Trimming removed 4 bases from V and 4 bases from J, with 7 bases in between. The CDR3 is made up of 12 amino acids. Germline V lookup: CDR1 SGDLS, CDR2 YYNGEE. CDR3 nucleotides: TGTGCCAGCAGCCTGCCGTCAGATACGCAGTATTTT. Translated, it gives CASSLPSDTQYF.

The CDR3 DNA is TGTGCCAGCAGTCCTGGGACAGGGGGAAAACTGTTTTTT. Its protein product is CASSPGTGGKLFF. The chain joins TRBV12-3 or TRBV12-4 to TRBJ1-4; TRBD1 matches 11 bases. This CDR3 contains 13 residues. The V and J ends lost 5 bases and 10 bases, in that order; junction bases with no gene match: 3.